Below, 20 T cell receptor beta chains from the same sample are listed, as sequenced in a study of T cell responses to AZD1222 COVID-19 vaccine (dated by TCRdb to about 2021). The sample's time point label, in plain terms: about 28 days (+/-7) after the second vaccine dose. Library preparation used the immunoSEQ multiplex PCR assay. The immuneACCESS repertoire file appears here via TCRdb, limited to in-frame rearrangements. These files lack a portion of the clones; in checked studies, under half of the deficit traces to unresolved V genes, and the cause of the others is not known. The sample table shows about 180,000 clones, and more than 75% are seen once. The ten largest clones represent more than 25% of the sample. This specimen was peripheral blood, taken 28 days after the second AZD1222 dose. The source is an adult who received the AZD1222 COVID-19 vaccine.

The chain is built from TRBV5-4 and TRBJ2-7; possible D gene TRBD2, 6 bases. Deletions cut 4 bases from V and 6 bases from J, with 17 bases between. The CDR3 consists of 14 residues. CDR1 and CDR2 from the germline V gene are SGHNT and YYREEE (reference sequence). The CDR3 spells CASSPRDSIAEQYF. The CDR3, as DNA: TGTGCCAGCAGCCCGAGGGACTCCATTGCCGAGCAGTACTTC.

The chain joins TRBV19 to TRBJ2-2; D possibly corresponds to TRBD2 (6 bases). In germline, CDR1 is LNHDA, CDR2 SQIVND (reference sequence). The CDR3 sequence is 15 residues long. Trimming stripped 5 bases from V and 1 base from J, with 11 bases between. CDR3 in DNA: TGTGCCAGTAGTCCCCGGCGGGGGAACACCGGGGAGCTGTTTTTT. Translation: CASSPRRGNTGELFF.

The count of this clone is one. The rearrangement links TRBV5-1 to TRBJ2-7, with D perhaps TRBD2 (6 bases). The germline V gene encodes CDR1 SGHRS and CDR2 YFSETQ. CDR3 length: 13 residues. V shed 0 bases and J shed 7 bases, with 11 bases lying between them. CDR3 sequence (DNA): TGCGCCAGCAGCTTGGGGTCAGGGAGGGAGCAGTACTTC. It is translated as CASSLGSGREQYF.

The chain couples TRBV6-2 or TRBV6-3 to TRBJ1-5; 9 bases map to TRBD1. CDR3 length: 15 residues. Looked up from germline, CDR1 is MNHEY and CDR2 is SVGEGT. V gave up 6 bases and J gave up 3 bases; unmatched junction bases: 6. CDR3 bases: TGTGCCAGCAGCCCATGGGACAGGGTCAATCAGCCCCAGCATTTT. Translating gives CASSPWDRVNQPQHF.

This chain's CDR3 is CASSTPGRLYGYTF. The CDR3 DNA reads as TGTGCCAGTAGTACCCCGGGACGGCTCTATGGCTACACCTTC. The V call is TRBV19, the J call TRBJ1-2; possible D gene TRBD1, 5 bases. The germline V and J ends were trimmed by 4 bases and 4 bases, with 13 bases remaining between them. Germline-derived CDR1 and CDR2 are LNHDA and SQIVND (reference sequence). The CDR3 loop spans 14 amino acids.

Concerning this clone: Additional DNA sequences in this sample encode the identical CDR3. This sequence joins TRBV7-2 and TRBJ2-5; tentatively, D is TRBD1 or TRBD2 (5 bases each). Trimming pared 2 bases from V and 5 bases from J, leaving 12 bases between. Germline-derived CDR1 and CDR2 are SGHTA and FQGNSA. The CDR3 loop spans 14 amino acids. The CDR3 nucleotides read TGTGCCAGCAGCTTAAGACGGGGCGGGGAGACCCAGTACTTC. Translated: CASSLRRGGETQYF.

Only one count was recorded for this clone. This CDR3 reads CASSLGTSTNYGYTF. As DNA, the CDR3 is TGTGCCAGCAGCCTCGGGACAAGCACTAACTATGGCTACACCTTC. The chain combines TRBV7-6 with TRBJ1-2, with D maybe TRBD1 (6 bases). V lost 5 bases and J lost 0, with 13 bases in between. Germline V lookup: CDR1 SGHVS, CDR2 FNYEAQ. The CDR3 loop spans 15 amino acids.

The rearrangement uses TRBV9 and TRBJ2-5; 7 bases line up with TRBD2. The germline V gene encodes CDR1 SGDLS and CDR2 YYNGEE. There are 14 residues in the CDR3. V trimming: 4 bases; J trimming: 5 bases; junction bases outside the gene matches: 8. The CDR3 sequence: CASSTRGDFETQYF. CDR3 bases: TGTGCCAGCAGCACCCGGGGGGACTTCGAGACCCAGTACTTC.

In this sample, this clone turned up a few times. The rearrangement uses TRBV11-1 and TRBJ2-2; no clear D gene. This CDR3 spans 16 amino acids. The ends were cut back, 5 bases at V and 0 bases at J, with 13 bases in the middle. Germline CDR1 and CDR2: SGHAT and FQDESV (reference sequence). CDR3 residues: CASSVGPASNTGELFF. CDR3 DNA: TGTGCCAGCAGCGTCGGACCGGCATCGAACACCGGGGAGCTGTTTTTT.

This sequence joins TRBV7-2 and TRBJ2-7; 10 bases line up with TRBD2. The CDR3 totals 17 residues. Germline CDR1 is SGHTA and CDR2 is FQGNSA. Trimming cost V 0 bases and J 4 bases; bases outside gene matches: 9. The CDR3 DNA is TGTGCCAGCAGCTTAGCTTGGGGAGCGGGAGGGATATACGAGCAGTACTTC. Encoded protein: CASSLAWGAGGIYEQYF.

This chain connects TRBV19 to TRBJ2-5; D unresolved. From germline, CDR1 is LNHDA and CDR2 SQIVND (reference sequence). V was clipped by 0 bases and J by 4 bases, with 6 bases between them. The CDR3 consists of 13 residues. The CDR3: CASSIDLRETQYF. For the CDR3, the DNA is TGTGCCAGTAGTATAGATCTTCGAGAGACCCAGTACTTC. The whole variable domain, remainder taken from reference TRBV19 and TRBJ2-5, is DGGITQSPKYLFRKEGQNVTLSCEQNLNHDAMYWYRQDPGQGLRLIYYSQIVNDFQKGDIAEGYSVSREKKESFPLTVTSAQKNPTAFYLCASSIDLRETQYFGPGTRLLVL.

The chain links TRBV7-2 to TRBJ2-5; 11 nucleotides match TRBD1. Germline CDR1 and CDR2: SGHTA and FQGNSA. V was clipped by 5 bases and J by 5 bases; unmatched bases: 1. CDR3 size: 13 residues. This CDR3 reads CASSRDRGETQYF. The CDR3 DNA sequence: TGTGCCAGCAGCCGGGACAGGGGGGAGACCCAGTACTTC.

The CDR3 DNA reads TGTGCCAGCAGGACGGGGGGACTAGCGGGAGTTCTAGCTGGCGAGCAGTACTTC. Translated, it gives CASRTGGLAGVLAGEQYF. The V gene is TRBV27, the J gene TRBJ2-7; 14 bases match TRBD2. CDR1 is MNHEY and CDR2 is SMNVEV in the germline V gene (reference sequence). After removal of 6 bases from V and 6 bases from J, the junction contained 16 bases not matched to a gene. The CDR3 runs to 18 residues.

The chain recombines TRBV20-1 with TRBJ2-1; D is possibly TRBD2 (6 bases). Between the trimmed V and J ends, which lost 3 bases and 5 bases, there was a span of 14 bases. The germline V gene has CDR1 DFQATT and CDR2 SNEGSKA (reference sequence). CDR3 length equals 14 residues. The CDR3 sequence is CSASGRGGHNEQFF. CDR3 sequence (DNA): TGCAGTGCTAGTGGCCGGGGAGGTCACAATGAGCAGTTCTTC.

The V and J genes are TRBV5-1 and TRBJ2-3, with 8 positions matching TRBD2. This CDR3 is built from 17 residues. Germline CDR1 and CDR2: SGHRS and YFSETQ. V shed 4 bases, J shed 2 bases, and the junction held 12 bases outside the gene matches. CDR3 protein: CASSGVAGHPPTDTQYF. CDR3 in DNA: TGCGCCAGCAGCGGGGTAGCGGGGCACCCCCCCACAGATACGCAGTATTTT.

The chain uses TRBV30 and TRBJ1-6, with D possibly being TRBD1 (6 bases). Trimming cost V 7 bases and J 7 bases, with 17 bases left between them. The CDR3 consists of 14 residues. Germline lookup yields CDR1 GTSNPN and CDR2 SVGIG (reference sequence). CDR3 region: CASKGGGLNSPLHF. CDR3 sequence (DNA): TGTGCCTCCAAGGGGGGAGGCCTAAATTCACCCCTCCACTTT.

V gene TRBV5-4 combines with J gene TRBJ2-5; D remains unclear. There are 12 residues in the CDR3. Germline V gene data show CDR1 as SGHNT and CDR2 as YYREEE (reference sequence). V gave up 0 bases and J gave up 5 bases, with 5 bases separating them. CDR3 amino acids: CASSLVDETQYF. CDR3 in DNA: TGTGCCAGCAGCTTGGTAGATGAGACCCAGTACTTC.

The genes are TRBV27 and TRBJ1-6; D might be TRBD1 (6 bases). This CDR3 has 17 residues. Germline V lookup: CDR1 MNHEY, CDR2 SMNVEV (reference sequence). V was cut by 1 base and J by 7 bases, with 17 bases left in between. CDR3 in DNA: TGTGCCAGCAGTTTATATCGGGGGGCAACTGAAAATTCACCCCTCCACTTT. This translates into CASSLYRGATENSPLHF.

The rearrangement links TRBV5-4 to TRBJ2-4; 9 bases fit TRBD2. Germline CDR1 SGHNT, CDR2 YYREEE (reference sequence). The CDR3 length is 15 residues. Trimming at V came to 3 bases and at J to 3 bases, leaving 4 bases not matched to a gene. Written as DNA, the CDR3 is TGTGCCAGCAGCTCTCTGACTAGCGGCAAAAACATTCAGTACTTC. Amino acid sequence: CASSSLTSGKNIQYF.

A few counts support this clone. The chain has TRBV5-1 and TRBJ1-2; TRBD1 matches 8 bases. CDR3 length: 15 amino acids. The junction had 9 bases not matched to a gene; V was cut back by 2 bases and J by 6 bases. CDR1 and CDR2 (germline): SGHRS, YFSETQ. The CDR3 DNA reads TGCGCCAGCAGCTTAGCCGCGGGACAGGTCGATGGCTACACCTTC. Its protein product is CASSLAAGQVDGYTF.